The 9 T cell receptor beta chains reported below all come from one sample, sequenced in a study of shared clonotypes between healthy human individuals. Only in-frame clones appear in the TCRdb table, and some are missing; sequencing was by immunoSEQ multiplex PCR. The sample consists of about 480,000 clones, approximately 79% of them appearing once. The sample was PBMCs. The source is a woman between 40 and 55 years old in good health. Some clones in this sample may be carry-over from other donors' samples.

Of note for this clone: Other DNA sequences in the sample encode the same CDR3. V is TRBV5-1 and J is TRBJ1-1; D call uncertain. Per germline, CDR1 SGHRS and CDR2 YFSETQ. V was trimmed by 0 bases and J by 1 base, leaving 7 bases between them. The CDR3 is made up of 14 amino acids. The CDR3 coding sequence is TGCGCCAGCAGCTTGGACAGCGCGAACACTGAAGCTTTCTTT. Its translation: CASSLDSANTEAFF.

Notes on this clone: Other DNA sequences from this sample encode an identical CDR3 as well. Written as DNA, the CDR3 is TGCAGCGTTCGGGACGGCACCTACGAGCAGTACTTC. It translates to CSVRDGTYEQYF. The chain carries TRBV29-1 and TRBJ2-7; D tentatively reads TRBD1 or TRBD2 (5 bases each). The CDR3 covers 12 residues. The V end lost 5 bases, the J end lost 2 bases, and 10 bases lay between the germline ends. Germline CDR1 is SQVTM and CDR2 is ANQGSEA.

J is TRBJ1-1 and V is TRBV2; D might be TRBD1 (5 bases). Germline CDR1 reads SNHLY; CDR2 reads FYNNEI. V lost 1 base, J lost 5 bases, and 11 bases lay in between. The CDR3 loop spans 14 amino acids. The CDR3 region is CASSEGGFGTEAFF. The CDR3 DNA reads as TGTGCCAGCAGTGAAGGGGGCTTTGGAACTGAAGCTTTCTTT.

CDR3 in DNA: TGTGCCACCGGGGCGGGGGAAGAGACCCAGTACTTC. Its translation is CATGAGEETQYF. The gene calls are TRBV10-3 and TRBJ2-5, with TRBD2 identical over 7 bases. The CDR3 is 12 amino acids. In germline, CDR1 is ENHRY, CDR2 SYGVKD. V trimming: 10 bases; J trimming: 3 bases; junction bases outside the gene matches: 5.

The chain combines TRBV28 with TRBJ2-1; 9 bases line up with TRBD2. J lost 9 bases, V lost 2 bases, and 11 bases had no gene match. The germline V gene has CDR1 MDHEN and CDR2 SYDVKM. CDR3 size: 16 residues. Here the CDR3 reads CASSLHSASGKAEQFF. The CDR3 nucleotides read TGTGCCAGCAGTTTACACTCGGCTAGCGGGAAGGCTGAGCAGTTCTTC.

This clone appeared a single time. A much larger clone lies one base from this, so it may be a read error. This chain connects TRBV4-2 to TRBJ2-7, with 7 positions matching TRBD2. Germline CDR1 and CDR2: LGHNA and YNFKEQ. The CDR3 consists of 16 residues. The ends lost 4 bases at V and 6 bases at J; junction bases unmatched: 15. The CDR3 sequence is CASSPHPTTSRIEQYF. In DNA, the CDR3 is TGTGCCAGCAGCCCACACCCAACGACTAGCAGGATCGAGCAGTACTTC.

V is TRBV30 and J is TRBJ2-3; perhaps D is TRBD1 or TRBD2 (5 bases each). V shed 3 bases and J shed 8 bases, with 18 bases lying between them. The V gene's germline CDR1 is GTSNPN and CDR2 SVGIG (reference sequence). The CDR3 runs to 14 residues. The CDR3 here is CAWRGRGSTGTQYF. CDR3 DNA: TGTGCCTGGAGGGGACGGGGATCAACCGGTACGCAGTATTTT.

This chain links TRBV28 with TRBJ2-1; tentative D call: TRBD2 (5 bases). CDR1 is MDHEN, CDR2 SYDVKM, per germline. The CDR3 runs 13 residues. Trimming pared 7 bases from V and 9 bases from J, leaving 16 bases between. This chain's CDR3 is CASTAGGDGEQFF. CDR3 DNA sequence: TGTGCCAGCACCGCGGGTGGCGACGGTGAGCAGTTCTTC.

The CDR3 DNA sequence: TGTGCCAGCTCACCTCTCGATCTAGCGGGAGCCCCTCCCTACGAGCAGTACTTC. This gives the protein CASSPLDLAGAPPYEQYF. This rearrangement joins TRBV18 to TRBJ2-7; 10 bases align to TRBD2. CDR1 is KGHSH and CDR2 is LQKENI in the germline V gene. The J segment lost 2 bases and the V segment lost 3 bases, leaving 13 bases of the junction unmatched. This CDR3 comprises 18 residues.